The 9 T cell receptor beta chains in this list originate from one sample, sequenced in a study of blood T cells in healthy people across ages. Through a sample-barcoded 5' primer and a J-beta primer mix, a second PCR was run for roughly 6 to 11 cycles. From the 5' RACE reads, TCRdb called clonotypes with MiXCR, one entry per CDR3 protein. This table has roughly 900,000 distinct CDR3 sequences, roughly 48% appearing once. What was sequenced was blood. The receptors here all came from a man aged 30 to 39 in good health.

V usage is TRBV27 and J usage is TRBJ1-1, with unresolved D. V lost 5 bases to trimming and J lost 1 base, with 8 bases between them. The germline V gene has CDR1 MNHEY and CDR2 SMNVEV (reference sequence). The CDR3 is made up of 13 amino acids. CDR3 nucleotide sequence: TGTGCCAGCAGTAAGTGGGGGAACACTGAAGCTTTCTTT. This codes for CASSKWGNTEAFF.

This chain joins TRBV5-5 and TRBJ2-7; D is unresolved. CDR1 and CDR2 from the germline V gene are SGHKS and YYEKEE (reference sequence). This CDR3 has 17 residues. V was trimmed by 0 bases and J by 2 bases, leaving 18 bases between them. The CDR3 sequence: CASSLGANTLGPYEQYF. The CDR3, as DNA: TGTGCCAGCAGCTTGGGGGCCAATACCTTAGGACCCTACGAGCAGTACTTC.

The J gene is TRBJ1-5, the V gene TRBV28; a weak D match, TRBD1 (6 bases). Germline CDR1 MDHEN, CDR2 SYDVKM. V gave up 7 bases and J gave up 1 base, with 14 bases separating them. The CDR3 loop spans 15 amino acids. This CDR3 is CASTLGASSNQPQHF. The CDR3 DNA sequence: TGTGCCAGCACCCTGGGGGCTTCCAGCAATCAGCCCCAGCATTTT.

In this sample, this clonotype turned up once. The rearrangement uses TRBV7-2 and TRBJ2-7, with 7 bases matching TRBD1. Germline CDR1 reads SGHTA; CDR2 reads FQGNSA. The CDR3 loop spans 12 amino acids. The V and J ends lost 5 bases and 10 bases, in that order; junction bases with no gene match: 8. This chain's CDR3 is CASSAFEGAQYF. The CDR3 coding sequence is TGTGCCAGCAGCGCTTTCGAGGGGGCTCAGTACTTC.

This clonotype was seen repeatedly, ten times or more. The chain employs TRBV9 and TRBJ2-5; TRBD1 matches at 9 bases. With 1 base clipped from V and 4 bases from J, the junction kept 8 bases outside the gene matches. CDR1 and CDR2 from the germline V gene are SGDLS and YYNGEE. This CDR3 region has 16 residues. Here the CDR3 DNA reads TGTGCCAGCAGCGTATCTGGGACAGGGACGGCAGAGACCCAGTACTTC. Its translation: CASSVSGTGTAETQYF.

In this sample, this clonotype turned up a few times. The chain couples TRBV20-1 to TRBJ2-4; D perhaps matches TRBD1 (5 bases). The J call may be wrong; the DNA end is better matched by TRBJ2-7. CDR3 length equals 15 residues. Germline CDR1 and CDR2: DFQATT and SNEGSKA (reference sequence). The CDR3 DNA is TGCAGTGCGGAAGGGCAGGGCGAAGGGTACTACGAGCAGTACTTC. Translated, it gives CSAEGQGEGYYEQYF.

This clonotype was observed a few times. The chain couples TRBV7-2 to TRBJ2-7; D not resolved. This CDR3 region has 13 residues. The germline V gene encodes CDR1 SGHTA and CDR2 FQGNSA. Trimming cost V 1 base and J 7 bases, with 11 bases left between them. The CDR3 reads CASSLDRIGEQYF. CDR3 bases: TGTGCCAGCAGCTTAGACCGGATTGGGGAGCAGTACTTC. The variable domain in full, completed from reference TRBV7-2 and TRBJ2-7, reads GAGVSQSPSNKVTEKGKDVELRCDPISGHTALYWYRQSLGQGLEFLIYFQGNSAPDKSGLPSDRFSAERTGGSVSTLTIQRTQQEDSAVYLCASSLDRIGEQYFGPGTRLTVT.

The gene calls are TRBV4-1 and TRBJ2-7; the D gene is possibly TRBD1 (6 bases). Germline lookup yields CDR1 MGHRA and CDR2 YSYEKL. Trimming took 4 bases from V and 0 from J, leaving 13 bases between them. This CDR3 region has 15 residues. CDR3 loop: CASSRQQGSSYEQYF. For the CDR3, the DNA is TGCGCCAGCAGCCGACAACAGGGCTCCTCCTACGAGCAGTACTTC.

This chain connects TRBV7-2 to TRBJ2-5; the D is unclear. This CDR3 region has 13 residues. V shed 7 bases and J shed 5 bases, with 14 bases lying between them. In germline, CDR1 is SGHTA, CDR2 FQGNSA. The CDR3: CASTLSQLETQYF. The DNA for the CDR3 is TGTGCCAGCACCCTAAGTCAATTGGAGACCCAGTACTTC.